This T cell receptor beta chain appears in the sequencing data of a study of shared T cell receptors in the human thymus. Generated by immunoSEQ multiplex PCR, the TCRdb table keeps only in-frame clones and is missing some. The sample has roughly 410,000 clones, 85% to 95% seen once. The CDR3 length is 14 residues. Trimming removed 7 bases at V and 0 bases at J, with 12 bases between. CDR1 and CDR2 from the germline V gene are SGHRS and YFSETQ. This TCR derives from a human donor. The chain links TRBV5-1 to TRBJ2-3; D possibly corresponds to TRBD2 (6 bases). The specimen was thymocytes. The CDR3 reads CASRGRPSTDTQYF. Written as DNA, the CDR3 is TGCGCCAGCCGGGGGAGGCCTAGCACAGATACGCAGTATTTT.